The 11 T cell receptor beta chains in this list originate from one sample, sequenced in a study of cytomegalovirus exposure and HLA in healthy donors (dated by TCRdb to the late 2010s). The library was obtained by the immunoSEQ multiplex PCR assay. For the multiplex PCR, a mixture combining 60 forward primers for TCR Vbeta segments and 13 reverse primers for TCR Jbeta segments was used. The table comes from immuneACCESS by way of TCRdb, which keeps in-frame sequences with V and J called. Part of the clones is missing from these tables; in studies checked, under half for an unresolved V gene and the rest for unknown reasons. For this sample there are 110,000 or so clones; over 70% appear just once. Around a tenth of the sample is taken by the ten largest. Sequenced material: PBMCs. The receptor source for this set is a woman aged 45 to 65 in good health and CMV-seropositive.

This chain uses TRBV19 with TRBJ1-3, with TRBD1 as a possible D gene (5 bases). The CDR3 consists of 14 residues. Per germline, CDR1 LNHDA and CDR2 SQIVND (reference sequence). V was clipped by 7 bases and J by 2 bases, with 12 bases between them. The CDR3 region is CASTKAGPGNTIYF. The CDR3 bases are TGTGCCAGTACCAAGGCGGGGCCTGGAAACACCATATATTTT.

The chain carries TRBV5-1 and TRBJ2-3; 13 bases fit TRBD2. Germline CDR1 and CDR2: SGHRS and YFSETQ. Trimming at V came to 4 bases and at J to 6 bases, leaving 11 bases not matched to a gene. This CDR3 has 17 amino acids. The CDR3 spells CASSGGGLAGVSDTQYF. CDR3 nucleotides: TGCGCCAGCAGCGGGGGAGGACTAGCGGGAGTGTCGGATACGCAGTATTTT.

This chain links TRBV5-1 with TRBJ2-2, with 8 bases lining up with TRBD1. Germline V gene lookup returns CDR1 SGHRS and CDR2 YFSETQ. The CDR3 spans 15 residues. V shed 6 bases, J shed 1 base, and the junction held 5 bases outside the gene matches. In DNA, the CDR3 is TGCGCCAGCAATATAGGGACAGGGAACACCGGGGAGCTGTTTTTT. The encoded protein is CASNIGTGNTGELFF.

This clone appeared a single time. The V and J genes are TRBV5-1 and TRBJ2-3; D is ambiguous. Trimming cost V 3 bases and J 4 bases, with 15 bases left between them. This CDR3 has 15 residues. Germline V gene sequence: CDR1 SGHRS, CDR2 YFSETQ. CDR3 DNA: TGCGCCAGCAGCTCCATTACGTCTGGAGCAGATACGCAGTATTTT. This codes for CASSSITSGADTQYF.

The chain recombines TRBV18 with TRBJ1-1, with 7 bases identical to TRBD1. The CDR3 sequence is 13 residues long. V lost 3 bases and J lost 5; bases outside the gene matches: 3. Germline CDR1 and CDR2: KGHSH and LQKENI. The CDR3 sequence: CASSPGQVTEAFF. The CDR3 bases are TGTGCCAGCTCACCTGGACAGGTTACTGAAGCTTTCTTT.

The chain is built from TRBV4-3 and TRBJ1-2; D unclear. Germline loops: CDR1 LGHNA, CDR2 YSLEER. The germline V and J ends were trimmed by 0 bases and 3 bases, with 11 bases remaining between them. The CDR3 is 15 amino acids. In DNA, the CDR3 is TGCGCCAGCAGCCAAGATCCCGGGGTTCACTATGGCTACACCTTC. This translates into CASSQDPGVHYGYTF.

In its sample, this clone was seen once. V gene TRBV2 combines with J gene TRBJ1-5; D is unresolved. Per the germline V gene, CDR1 is SNHLY and CDR2 is FYNNEI. V lost 8 bases and J 3 bases, leaving 11 bases between the germline ends. The CDR3 consists of 13 residues. The CDR3 DNA follows: TGTGCCAGCTCGATAACTTCCAATCAGCCCCAGCATTTT. Its translation: CASSITSNQPQHF.

The chain couples TRBV6-1 to TRBJ2-3; no definite D call. CDR1 MNHNS and CDR2 SASEGT come from the germline V gene. The CDR3 is 13 amino acids. Trimming removed 2 bases from V and 1 base from J, with 4 bases in between. CDR3 nucleotides: TGTGCCAGCAGTGAACCTGGCACAGATACGCAGTATTTT. This encodes CASSEPGTDTQYF.

The table lists this clone with a few counts. J is TRBJ2-7 and V is TRBV10-3; perhaps TRBD1 as D (6 bases). This CDR3 has 14 amino acids. Germline CDR1 and CDR2: ENHRY and SYGVKD. V lost 2 bases, J lost 5 bases, and 13 bases lay in between. The CDR3 sequence is CAISEGGPWDEQYF. The CDR3 nucleotides read TGTGCCATCAGTGAGGGGGGCCCCTGGGACGAGCAGTACTTC.

V is TRBV5-1 and J is TRBJ2-5; TRBD1 matches at 8 bases. Germline V gene data show CDR1 as SGHRS and CDR2 as YFSETQ. The CDR3 length is 17 residues. V dropped 0 bases and J dropped 1; count of bases not matched to a gene: 8. This chain's CDR3 is CASSLEFGQGAQETQYF. For the CDR3, the DNA is TGCGCCAGCAGCTTGGAGTTTGGCCAGGGGGCCCAAGAGACCCAGTACTTC.

The chain combines TRBV28 with TRBJ1-2; TRBD1 agrees at 11 bases. The CDR3 sequence is 17 residues long. V trimming: 7 bases; J trimming: 0 bases; junction bases outside the gene matches: 10. Germline-derived CDR1 and CDR2 are MDHEN and SYDVKM. CDR3 DNA: TGTGCCAGCACCCCCATCGGACAGGGGGCGGCTAACTATGGCTACACCTTC. Protein: CASTPIGQGAANYGYTF.